This T cell receptor beta chain was profiled in a study of identifying expanded T cells in peripheral blood. General observations from the study: Variance in clone template counts between approximately two-week samples significantly increased with total template count across all healthy donors. Differentially abundant clones: 0.95 to 1.5 between replicates, around 17 at about two weeks, less than 20 at four.

Germline CDR1 SGHAT, CDR2 FQNNGV. V lost 3 bases, J lost 2 bases, and 8 bases lay in between. This CDR3 has 14 amino acids. Healthy donors had no documented immune events, such as infections, while sampled. The repertoire was sequenced with immunoSEQ multiplex PCR; TCRdb's copy has only in-frame clones and lacks some. The sample has approximately 90,000 clones; roughly 81% are singletons. A remark on this clone: Its cognate antigen is unknown.

This clonotype was sampled from a person aged 18 to 75 in good health. J is TRBJ1-5 and V is TRBV11-2; no clear D gene. The specimen sequenced was blood. The CDR3 bases are TGTGCCAGCAGCTTTAACGGGGGCAATCAGCCCCAGCATTTT. Translated: CASSFNGGNQPQHF.